Below are 28 T cell receptor beta chains sequenced from a single sample in a study of blood T cell repertoires in COVID-19. The repertoire was sequenced with immunoSEQ multiplex PCR; TCRdb's copy has only in-frame clones and lacks some. The table records 20,000 or so clones, approximately 84% of them present only once. The material sequenced was peripheral blood. The receptors here all came from a man aged 50 or older with active COVID-19.

The J gene is TRBJ2-7, the V gene TRBV6-5; TRBD1 aligns across 10 bases. Germline CDR1 reads MNHEY; CDR2 reads SVGAGI. The CDR3 extends over 15 amino acids. The J segment lost 3 bases and the V segment lost 6 bases, leaving 8 bases of the junction unmatched. CDR3 residues: CASRLTGQGLYEQYF. The CDR3 nucleotides are TGTGCCAGCAGACTAACGGGACAGGGGCTCTACGAGCAGTACTTC.

The V and J genes are TRBV5-4 and TRBJ2-5; weak D call: TRBD2 (5 bases). The V gene lost 4 bases and the J gene lost 2 bases, with 12 bases spanning the gap. This CDR3 comprises 14 residues. Germline CDR1 is SGHNT and CDR2 is YYREEE (reference sequence). The CDR3 reads CASSPRTGQETQYF. CDR3 sequence (DNA): TGTGCCAGCAGCCCGAGGACGGGACAAGAGACCCAGTACTTC.

Turning to this clone: Its ends do not fully match the called genes, so a read error is possible. The chain has TRBV3-1 (or the pseudogene TRBV3-2) and TRBJ2-5; tentatively, D is TRBD1 (6 bases). The CDR3 runs to 13 residues. CDR1 is LGHDT and CDR2 is YNNKEL in the germline V gene (reference sequence). The CDR3 DNA sequence: TGTGCCAGCAGCCACAGGGGCCAAGGGACCCAGTACTTC. Translated, it gives CASSHRGQGTQYF.

The gene calls are TRBV2 and TRBJ1-2, with 7 nucleotides matching TRBD1. Germline lookup yields CDR1 SNHLY and CDR2 FYNNEI. The V segment lost 6 bases and the J segment 1 base; nucleotides outside the gene matches: 2. The CDR3 contains 13 residues. The CDR3 nucleotides are TGTGCCAGCAGCCGGGACAGTAACTATGGCTACACCTTC. Amino acid sequence: CASSRDSNYGYTF.

The chain carries TRBV29-1 and TRBJ2-7; TRBD2 might be the D (6 bases). The CDR3 is 13 residues long. Between the trimmed V and J ends, which lost 2 bases and 0 bases, there was a span of 8 bases. CDR1 is SQVTM, CDR2 ANQGSEA, per germline. The CDR3 reads CSVESGSSYEQYF. Here the CDR3 DNA reads TGCAGCGTTGAATCCGGGAGCTCCTACGAGCAGTACTTC.

The DNA of the CDR3 is TGTGCCAGCAGCTTAAACCAGTTCTCCTATGGCTACACCTTC. It translates to CASSLNQFSYGYTF. The V and J genes are TRBV11-2 and TRBJ1-2; D remains ambiguous. Trimming took 2 bases from V and 4 from J, leaving 11 bases between them. Per the germline V gene, CDR1 is SGHAT and CDR2 is FQNNGV. The CDR3 sequence is 14 residues long. The variable domain in full, with the rest retrieved from reference TRBV11-2 and TRBJ1-2, is EAGVAQSPRYKIIEKRQSVAFWCNPISGHATLYWYQQILGQGPKLLIQFQNNGVVDDSQLPKDRFSAERLKGVDSTLKIQPAKLEDSAVYLCASSLNQFSYGYTFGSGTRLTVV.

The chain employs TRBV5-6 and TRBJ1-4, with D hard to call. The CDR3 extends over 14 amino acids. Germline V gene sequence: CDR1 SGHDT, CDR2 YYEEEE. Trimming left V 2 bases short and J 4 bases short, with 9 bases between. DNA for the CDR3: TGTGCCAGCAGCTTCCCTACAGATAATGAAAAACTGTTTTTT. Encoded protein: CASSFPTDNEKLFF.

This rearrangement joins TRBV5-1 to TRBJ2-7; maybe TRBD2 (5 bases). The germline V gene has CDR1 SGHRS and CDR2 YFSETQ. Deletions cut 2 bases from V and 6 bases from J, with 12 bases between. The CDR3 consists of 13 residues. In DNA, the CDR3 is TGCGCCAGCAGCTTCCCGGACCGGGGCGAGCAGTACTTC. Translating gives CASSFPDRGEQYF.

By share, this clone counts as medium-sized. The chain carries TRBV2 and TRBJ1-5; D gene uncertain. The germline V and J ends were trimmed by 6 bases and 0 bases, with 12 bases remaining between them. The germline V gene encodes CDR1 SNHLY and CDR2 FYNNEI. The CDR3 has 15 residues. The CDR3: CASSDELLSNQPQHF. The CDR3 nucleotides read TGTGCCAGCAGCGATGAATTACTTAGCAATCAGCCCCAGCATTTT.

V usage is TRBV30 and J usage is TRBJ1-4; possibly TRBD1 for D (5 bases). The CDR3 is made up of 12 amino acids. V was cut by 5 bases and J by 8 bases, with 12 bases left in between. CDR1 and CDR2 from the germline V gene are GTSNPN and SVGIG (reference sequence). The CDR3 bases are TGTGCCTGGCAAGGGGTTGGAGAAAAACTGTTTTTT. It translates to CAWQGVGEKLFF.

The genes are TRBV6-2 or TRBV6-3 and TRBJ2-2; 13 positions match TRBD2. The germline gives CDR1 MNHEY, CDR2 SVGEGT. V lost 5 bases and J lost 1; bases outside the gene matches: 4. CDR3 size: 17 residues. CDR3 bases: TGTGCCAGCAGTCGGACTAGCGGGGGAGAGAACACCGGGGAGCTGTTTTTT. It encodes CASSRTSGGENTGELFF.

With regard to this clone: The sample has other DNA sequences that encode this CDR3 too. The chain employs TRBV25-1 and TRBJ1-3; unclear D gene. CDR1 is MGHDK, CDR2 SYGVNS, per germline. Between the trimmed V and J ends, which lost 6 bases and 0 bases, there was a span of 9 bases. This CDR3 contains 14 residues. The CDR3 region is CASRQSNSGNTIYF. DNA for the CDR3: TGTGCCAGCAGACAGAGTAACTCTGGAAACACCATATATTTT.

The rearrangement uses TRBV3-1 (or the pseudogene TRBV3-2) and TRBJ2-1; 8 bases match TRBD2. CDR1 LGHDT and CDR2 YNNKEL come from the germline V gene (reference sequence). This CDR3 has 16 residues. V was clipped by 0 bases and J by 9 bases; unmatched bases: 10. The CDR3 nucleotides are TGTGCCAGCAGCCAAGATAGGGGACTAGGATACGGTGAGCAGTTCTTC. It encodes CASSQDRGLGYGEQFF.

This chain joins TRBV5-6 and TRBJ2-7; the D is unclear. The CDR3 totals 12 residues. Germline V CDR1 and CDR2: SGHDT, YYEEEE. The V and J ends lost 5 bases and 1 base respectively, with 7 bases between them. This CDR3 is CASSFQSYEQYF. In DNA, the CDR3 is TGTGCCAGCAGTTTTCAGTCCTACGAGCAGTACTTC. Based on the CDR3 plus reference TRBV5-6 and TRBJ2-7, the full variable domain is DAGVTQSPTHLIKTRGQQVTLRCSPKSGHDTVSWYQQALGQGPQFIFQYYEEEERQRGNFPDRFSGHQFPNYSSELNVNALLLGDSALYLCASSFQSYEQYFGPGTRLTVT.

The rearrangement links TRBV10-3 to TRBJ2-1; a weak D match, TRBD2 (5 bases). The CDR3 sequence is 14 residues long. The germline V and J ends were trimmed by 0 bases and 7 bases, with 10 bases remaining between them. Germline assignment: CDR1 ENHRY and CDR2 SYGVKD. This CDR3 reads CAISESRGGNEQFF. The CDR3 nucleotides are TGTGCCATCAGTGAGTCCCGGGGTGGAAATGAGCAGTTCTTC.

The table lists this clone with a count of one. The chain's CDR3 is CASSPGGANYGYTF. CDR3 nucleotide sequence: TGTGCCAGCAGCCCGGGGGGAGCTAACTATGGCTACACCTTC. V is TRBV7-9 and J is TRBJ1-2; maybe TRBD1 (5 bases). The germline CDR1 and CDR2 sequences are SEHNR and FQNEAQ (reference sequence). The CDR3 has 14 amino acids. V was cut by 5 bases and J by 0 bases, with 10 bases left in between.

This clone has a handful of counts. This chain links TRBV7-9 with TRBJ2-3, with D possibly TRBD1 on 5 matching bases. Trimming left V 2 bases short and J 0 bases short, with 9 bases between. Per the germline V gene, CDR1 is SEHNR and CDR2 is FQNEAQ (reference sequence). This CDR3 contains 15 residues. This CDR3 is CASSLRRVSTDTQYF. Written as DNA, the CDR3 is TGTGCCAGCAGCTTACGCAGGGTTAGCACAGATACGCAGTATTTT. Full variable domain (remainder filled in from reference TRBV7-9 and TRBJ2-3): DTGVSQNPRHKITKRGQNVTFRCDPISEHNRLYWYRQTLGQGPEFLTYFQNEAQLEKSRLLSDRFSAERPKGSFSTLEIQRTEQGDSAMYLCASSLRRVSTDTQYFGPGTRLTVL.

The rearrangement links TRBV19 to TRBJ1-2; no reliable D call. Germline V gene sequence: CDR1 LNHDA, CDR2 SQIVND (reference sequence). The ends were cut back, 3 bases at V and 8 bases at J, with 16 bases in the middle. The length of the CDR3 is 14 residues. CDR3 sequence: CASSIGGLAYGYTF. DNA for the CDR3: TGTGCCAGTAGTATTGGAGGGTTGGCTTACGGCTACACCTTC.

This chain links TRBV5-4 with TRBJ2-5; D may be TRBD2 (7 bases). This CDR3 has 15 residues. Trimming took 3 bases from V and 2 from J, leaving 14 bases between them. Germline CDR1 and CDR2: SGHNT and YYREEE (reference sequence). In DNA form, the CDR3 reads TGTGCCAGCAGCTCCGCGGGGGCCCCTCAAGAGACCCAGTACTTC. Amino acids: CASSSAGAPQETQYF.

This clone appeared a single time. The gene calls are TRBV5-1 and TRBJ2-1, with TRBD1 as a possible D gene (6 bases). The CDR3 consists of 16 residues. Between the trimmed V and J ends, which lost 3 bases and 4 bases, there was a span of 17 bases. From germline, CDR1 is SGHRS and CDR2 YFSETQ. CDR3 in amino acids: CASSSDGQLLYNEQFF. The CDR3 bases are TGCGCCAGCAGCTCCGACGGACAGTTACTATACAATGAGCAGTTCTTC.

The V gene is TRBV4-1, the J gene TRBJ2-3; tentatively, D is TRBD1 (6 bases). The CDR3 is 18 residues long. V was pared by 2 bases and J by 2 bases, with 20 bases between. The germline gives CDR1 MGHRA, CDR2 YSYEKL. In DNA, the CDR3 is TGCGCCAGCAGCCAAAGATTTCAGGGGAGACTCCTCACAGATACGCAGTATTTT. Protein: CASSQRFQGRLLTDTQYF.

The chain carries TRBV7-8 and TRBJ1-5, with D hard to call. V lost 4 bases, J lost 5 bases, and 9 bases lay in between. Germline lookup yields CDR1 SGHVS and CDR2 FQNEAQ. The CDR3 length is 13 residues. The CDR3 is CASSYQAHQPQHF. CDR3 coding DNA: TGTGCCAGCAGCTACCAGGCCCATCAGCCCCAGCATTTT.

The chain is built from TRBV5-1 and TRBJ2-7; D perhaps matches TRBD1 (5 bases). Germline CDR1 SGHRS, CDR2 YFSETQ. CDR3 length: 15 amino acids. V was pared by 4 bases and J by 0 bases, with 14 bases between. For the CDR3, the DNA is TGCGCCAGCAGCGACCCAGGGATATCCTCCTACGAGCAGTACTTC. Translating it yields CASSDPGISSYEQYF.

The count of this clone is one. The chain couples TRBV30 to TRBJ1-2, with a tentative D call TRBD1 (5 bases). This CDR3 spans 17 amino acids. Deletions cut 3 bases from V and 0 bases from J, with 20 bases between. Looked up from germline, CDR1 is GTSNPN and CDR2 is SVGIG (reference sequence). CDR3 sequence (DNA): TGTGCCTGGAGCCCCATGGGTGGACACCTAACTAACTATGGCTACACCTTC. Its protein product is CAWSPMGGHLTNYGYTF.

The gene calls are TRBV6-1 and TRBJ1-4; 7 bases align to TRBD1. Trimming took 3 bases from V and 6 from J; bases not matched to a gene: 13. Germline V gives CDR1 MNHNS, CDR2 SASEGT. The CDR3 covers 17 residues. The CDR3 here is CASSDSDRQPFDEKLFF. The CDR3 region has the DNA TGTGCCAGCAGTGATTCGGACAGGCAACCTTTTGATGAAAAACTGTTTTTT.

The chain couples TRBV5-1 to TRBJ2-7; 8 bases are shared with TRBD1. This CDR3 is built from 16 residues. V shed 4 bases, J shed 2 bases, and the junction held 11 bases outside the gene matches. CDR1 and CDR2 (germline): SGHRS, YFSETQ. CDR3 loop: CASSKDPDRGTYEQYF. The CDR3, as DNA: TGCGCCAGCAGCAAGGACCCCGACAGGGGCACCTACGAGCAGTACTTC.

This rearrangement joins TRBV18 to TRBJ2-7; 7 positions agree with TRBD1. This CDR3 spans 14 amino acids. The V gene end was trimmed by 4 bases and the J gene end by 4 bases; junction bases not matched to a gene: 7. CDR1 KGHSH and CDR2 LQKENI come from the germline V gene. The CDR3, as DNA: TGTGCCAGCTCACAGGGGGCGAATAGGTACGAGCAGTACTTC. As protein: CASSQGANRYEQYF.

This chain uses TRBV30 with TRBJ2-5; D perhaps matches TRBD2 (7 bases). V lost 5 bases to trimming and J lost 2 bases, with 15 bases between them. There are 14 residues in the CDR3. Germline V CDR1 and CDR2: GTSNPN, SVGIG (reference sequence). The CDR3 region is CAWSPGDYQETQYF. CDR3 bases: TGTGCCTGGTCCCCAGGGGACTATCAAGAGACCCAGTACTTC.